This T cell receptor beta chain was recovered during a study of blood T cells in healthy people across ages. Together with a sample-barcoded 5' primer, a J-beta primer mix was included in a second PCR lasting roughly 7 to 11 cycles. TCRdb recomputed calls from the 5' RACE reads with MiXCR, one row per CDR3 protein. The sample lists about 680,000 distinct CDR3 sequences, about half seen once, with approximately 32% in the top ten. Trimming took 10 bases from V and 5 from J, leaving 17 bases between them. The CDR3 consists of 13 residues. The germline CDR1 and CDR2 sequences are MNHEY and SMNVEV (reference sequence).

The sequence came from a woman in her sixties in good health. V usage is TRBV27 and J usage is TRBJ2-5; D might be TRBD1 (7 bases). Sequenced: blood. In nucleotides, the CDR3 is TGTGCCACCGCGGGACAGCTTGAGGAGACCCAGTACTTC. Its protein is CATAGQLEETQYF.